These 24 T cell receptor beta chains originate from one sample sequenced in a study of Graves' ophthalmopathy and Graves' hyperthyroidism. From RNA, the CDR3 regions of TCR beta chains were amplified and sequenced. The first-round RT-PCR employed HTBI primers together with the Qiagen OneStep RT-PCR kit. A multiplex PCR was then performed as the second round. MiXCR, run by TCRdb on the multiplex PCR reads, gives a single entry per CDR3 protein. The sample holds over a million distinct CDR3 sequences, roughly 35% seen once. The sequencing sample was made of peripheral blood or thyroid tissue (not recorded which). The receptors come from an adult man with Graves' hyperthyroidism.

A note on this clonotype: The conserved phenylalanine or tryptophan is not found at the CDR3 terminus, so this likely reflects a read error. The DNA is omitted, as the CDR3 cannot be located on it reliably, and the CDR3 follows TCRdb's listing. This chain links TRBV6-5 with TRBJ2-7; the tabulated D call, TRBD1, remains unverified against the DNA. CDR1 MNHEY and CDR2 SVGAGI come from the germline V gene. The CDR3 contains 9 residues when both ends are counted. The CDR3 reads CASTEGDRG.

With regard to this clonotype: It may be a read error: a sequence one base away is much more abundant. The chain recombines TRBV7-2 with TRBJ1-4; a possible D gene is TRBD1 (5 bases). Germline assignment: CDR1 SGHTA and CDR2 FQGNSA. The CDR3 consists of 15 residues. This CDR3 is CAGSQRMAGNEKLFF. As DNA, the CDR3 is TGCGCCGGCAGCCAAAGGATGGCAGGGAATGAAAAACTGTTTTTT.

Only a few counts were recorded for this clonotype. The gene calls are TRBV7-8 and TRBJ1-3; TRBD1 might be the D (5 bases). This CDR3 spans 14 amino acids. CDR1 is SGHVS and CDR2 is FQNEAQ in the germline V gene. Trimming removed 8 bases at V and 4 bases at J, with 15 bases between. Written as DNA, the CDR3 is TGTGCCAGCGGCTCCGGGGCTGGGGGAAACACCATATATTTT. Residues: CASGSGAGGNTIYF.

The chain employs TRBV12-3 or TRBV12-4 and TRBJ2-7, with D maybe TRBD2 (6 bases). V gave up 6 bases and J gave up 2 bases, with 20 bases separating them. The CDR3 runs 16 residues. The CDR3: CASSQGAGLVAYEQYF. The CDR3 DNA reads as TGTGCCAGCAGCCAAGGCGCGGGATTGGTGGCCTACGAGCAGTACTTC.

The CDR3 reads CASTSAARRPEAFF. CDR3 coding DNA: TGCGCCAGCACCTCGGCGGCCAGGCGGCCTGAAGCTTTCTTT. V usage is TRBV5-1 and J usage is TRBJ1-1; D remains unclear. Germline loops: CDR1 SGHRS, CDR2 YFSETQ. There are 14 residues in the CDR3. V was shortened by 6 bases and J by 6 bases, with 18 bases between the two germline ends.

This sequence joins TRBV12-3 or TRBV12-4 and TRBJ1-5; 9 bases fit TRBD1. After removal of 6 bases from V and 4 bases from J, the junction contained 7 bases not matched to a gene. CDR3 length: 15 amino acids. This CDR3 reads CASSKRQGDNQPQHF. The CDR3, as DNA: TGTGCCAGCAGCAAGCGACAGGGGGATAATCAGCCCCAGCATTTT.

The chain employs TRBV6-9 and TRBJ1-2; 8 bases line up with TRBD1. With V trimmed by 4 bases and J by 8 bases, 9 bases remained unmatched. From germline, CDR1 is MNHGY and CDR2 SVAAGI. This CDR3 contains 14 residues. For the CDR3, the DNA is TGTGCCAGCAGTTGGACAGGGAATCGACTAGGCTACACCTTC. This encodes CASSWTGNRLGYTF.

The J gene is TRBJ2-7, the V gene TRBV2; D might be TRBD1 (6 bases). This CDR3 is 14 amino acids long. Trimming removed 6 bases at V and 2 bases at J, with 14 bases between. Germline V gene data show CDR1 as SNHLY and CDR2 as FYNNEI. For the CDR3, the DNA is TGTGCCAGCAGCCGAAGCAGGGGCACCTACGAGCAGTACTTC. Translated: CASSRSRGTYEQYF.

CDR3 residues: CSAEPPQRQGHGELFF. The CDR3 DNA reads as TGCAGTGCTGAACCGCCTCAAAGACAGGGTCACGGGGAGCTGTTTTTT. The chain combines TRBV20-1 with TRBJ2-2, with 7 bases lining up with TRBD1. The CDR3 runs 16 residues. Germline assignment: CDR1 DFQATT and CDR2 SNEGSKA (reference sequence). V lost 5 bases to trimming and J lost 7 bases; unmatched junction nucleotides: 16.

This clonotype was seen repeatedly, ten times or more. CDR3 sequence (DNA): TGTGCCAGCGAGCTTCTGGTGGGCTCTGAAGCTTTCTTT. Residues: CASELLVGSEAFF. The chain combines TRBV5-5 with TRBJ1-1, with D uncertain. V was clipped by 7 bases and J by 6 bases, with 16 bases between them. This CDR3 region has 13 residues. The germline CDR1 and CDR2 sequences are SGHKS and YYEKEE (reference sequence).

This clonotype was seen at least ten times. The chain links TRBV7-9 to TRBJ1-1; no clear D. Trimming took off 1 base at V and 5 bases at J, with 14 bases between the two ends. Germline V gene data show CDR1 as SEHNR and CDR2 as FQNEAQ (reference sequence). The CDR3 length is 15 residues. The CDR3 sequence: CASSLVIGIGTEAFF. In DNA, the CDR3 is TGTGCCAGCAGCTTAGTGATTGGGATCGGGACTGAAGCTTTCTTT.

Notes on this clonotype: A read error may be the cause here, since a much bigger clone is one base away. The chain carries TRBV4-1 and TRBJ1-4, with 9 bases aligning to TRBD1. The CDR3 has 18 residues. Germline CDR1 and CDR2: MGHRA and YSYEKL. CDR3 sequence: CASSYKGTGRRTNEKLLF. The CDR3 DNA sequence: TGTGCCAGCAGCTACAAGGGGACAGGGAGGAGGACTAATGAAAAACTGCTTTTT.

Turning to this clonotype: Its ends do not fully match the called genes, so a read error is possible. The gene calls are TRBV10-2 and TRBJ2-7; D possibly uses TRBD1 or TRBD2 (5 bases each). Germline assignment: CDR1 WSHSY and CDR2 SAAADI. The CDR3 sequence is 13 residues long. The CDR3 spells CATRPGSSFEQYF. The CDR3 DNA sequence: TGCGCCACCCGACCAGGGAGCTCCTTCGAGCAGTACTTC.

This clonotype came up many times. The chain combines TRBV12-3 or TRBV12-4 with TRBJ1-6, with D possibly TRBD1 on 6 matching bases. V was clipped by 5 bases and J by 1 base, with 9 bases between them. The CDR3 loop spans 15 amino acids. The CDR3 spells CASSQQGSYNSPLHF. CDR3 DNA sequence: TGTGCCAGCAGTCAGCAGGGGTCCTATAATTCACCCCTCCACTTT.

The chain joins TRBV10-3 to TRBJ2-2; D assignment may be TRBD1 or TRBD2 (5 bases each). The CDR3 is 16 residues long. V dropped 6 bases and J dropped 5 bases, with 19 bases sitting between them. CDR1 is ENHRY, CDR2 SYGVKD, per germline. The CDR3 sequence: CAIRPRGEYLTGELFF. The CDR3 DNA reads as TGTGCCATCAGGCCCCGAGGGGAATATTTGACCGGGGAGCTGTTTTTT.

This clonotype has at least ten counts. The V call is TRBV20-1, the J call TRBJ1-1; 7 nucleotides match TRBD1. J gave up 1 base and V 1 base, and 6 bases lay outside the gene matches. The germline gives CDR1 DFQATT, CDR2 SNEGSKA (reference sequence). The CDR3 sequence is 15 residues long. The CDR3: CSARAPGTANTEAFF. CDR3 bases: TGCAGTGCTAGAGCCCCCGGGACAGCGAACACTGAAGCTTTCTTT.

The gene calls are TRBV19 and TRBJ2-7; D not resolved. CDR3 size: 17 residues. CDR1 and CDR2 from the germline V gene are LNHDA and SQIVND (reference sequence). V was pared by 5 bases and J by 2 bases, with 22 bases between. The CDR3 region has the DNA TGTGCCAGTAGTTGGCAGGACGATGGAAACACGACCTACGAGCAGTACTTC. Translation gives CASSWQDDGNTTYEQYF. The variable domain in full, with the rest retrieved from reference TRBV19 and TRBJ2-7, is DGGITQSPKYLFRKEGQNVTLSCEQNLNHDAMYWYRQDPGQGLRLIYYSQIVNDFQKGDIAEGYSVSREKKESFPLTVTSAQKNPTAFYLCASSWQDDGNTTYEQYFGPGTRLTVT.

The chain joins TRBV7-2 to TRBJ2-2, with D possibly being TRBD1 (5 bases). In germline, CDR1 is SGHTA, CDR2 FQGNSA. V dropped 4 bases and J dropped 9 bases, with 21 bases sitting between them. This CDR3 has 16 amino acids. CDR3 residues: CASSSTAGMILRELFF. CDR3 DNA: TGTGCCAGCAGCTCAACCGCAGGGATGATTCTACGGGAGCTGTTTTTT.

Note on this clonotype: Sequence at one end of the junction differs from germline and may be a read error. The chain combines TRBV10-3 with TRBJ2-2; D tentatively fits TRBD1 or TRBD2 (5 bases each). The CDR3 is 17 residues long. CDR1 ENHRY and CDR2 SYGVKD come from the germline V gene. The chain's CDR3 is CASSFSQGPWSTGELFF. In DNA, the CDR3 is TGTGCCAGCAGTTTCTCGCAGGGACCTTGGAGTACCGGGGAGCTGTTTTTT.

The chain couples TRBV7-9 to TRBJ1-1; a possible D gene is TRBD1 (6 bases). CDR1 and CDR2 from the germline V gene are SEHNR and FQNEAQ (reference sequence). The CDR3 has 14 amino acids. With 3 bases removed from V and 3 bases from J, the gap between germline ends came to 11 bases. The CDR3 spells CASSFGPGDTEAFF. In DNA form, the CDR3 reads TGTGCCAGCAGCTTTGGACCAGGGGACACTGAAGCTTTCTTT.

Concerning this clonotype itself: A much bigger clone sits one base away, suggesting this may be a read error. CDR3 amino acids: CSATAPDGGHEQYF. The DNA of the CDR3 is TGCAGTGCCACCGCCCCGGACGGAGGGCACGAGCAGTACTTC. The V and J genes are TRBV20-1 and TRBJ2-7, with a tentative D call TRBD2 (6 bases). The V end was cut by 6 bases, the J end by 5 bases, with 20 bases between. The CDR3 loop spans 14 amino acids. Per the germline V gene, CDR1 is DFQATT and CDR2 is SNEGSKA (reference sequence).

The chain recombines TRBV20-1 with TRBJ2-7; tentatively, D is TRBD2 (5 bases). With 6 bases removed from V and 5 bases from J, the gap between germline ends came to 11 bases. The V gene's germline CDR1 is DFQATT and CDR2 SNEGSKA (reference sequence). The CDR3 extends over 11 amino acids. CDR3 sequence (DNA): TGCAGTGCCCCCTTCGGGGACGAGCAGTACTTC. Translation gives CSAPFGDEQYF.

In its sample, this clonotype was seen many times. V and J are TRBV19 and TRBJ1-4, with 10 bases that match TRBD1. Trimming took 10 bases from V and 10 from J; bases not matched to a gene: 9. The CDR3 has 13 amino acids. In germline, CDR1 is LNHDA, CDR2 SQIVND (reference sequence). CDR3 nucleotide sequence: TGTGCCACCCACGGGACAGGGGTAGGAAAACTGTTTTTT. Its translation: CATHGTGVGKLFF. Using reference TRBV19 and TRBJ1-4 for the parts outside the CDR3, the full variable domain is DGGITQSPKYLFRKEGQNVTLSCEQNLNHDAMYWYRQDPGQGLRLIYYSQIVNDFQKGDIAEGYSVSREKKESFPLTVTSAQKNPTAFYLCATHGTGVGKLFFGSGTQLSVL.

About this clonotype itself: A clone one base away is much larger, so this may be a read error. The gene calls are TRBV9 and TRBJ2-5, with D maybe TRBD1 (5 bases). Looked up from germline, CDR1 is SGDLS and CDR2 is YYNGEE. The CDR3 spans 15 residues. CDR3 nucleotides: TGTGCCAGCAGCTTGAGGACAAGTCGCGAGGAGACCCAGTGCTTC. Translated: CASSLRTSREETQCF. Variable domain in full (rest from reference TRBV9 and TRBJ2-5): DSGVTQTPKHLITATGQRVTLRCSPRSGDLSVYWYQQSLDQGLQFLIQYYNGEERAKGNILERFSAQQFPDLHSELNLSSLELGDSALYFCASSLRTSREETQCFGPGTRLLVL.